Presented here are 7 T cell receptor beta chains from one specimen sequenced in a study of blood T cell repertoires in COVID-19. Only in-frame clones appear in the TCRdb table, and some are missing; sequencing was by immunoSEQ multiplex PCR. The sample carries some 120,000 clones, roughly 79% recorded once. Sequencing input: peripheral blood. The receptors derive from a human donor in a cohort sampled during active COVID-19.

The gene calls are TRBV7-9 and TRBJ1-1; perhaps TRBD1 as D (5 bases). Germline V gene data show CDR1 as SEHNR and CDR2 as FQNEAQ (reference sequence). The ends were cut back, 4 bases at V and 8 bases at J, with 14 bases in the middle. This CDR3 comprises 13 residues. CDR3 DNA sequence: TGTGCCAGCAGCTCGGGGGGAGGGGTAGAAGCTTTCTTT. It codes for CASSSGGGVEAFF.

This clone has more than one count but fewer than ten. The chain recombines TRBV3-1 (or the pseudogene TRBV3-2) with TRBJ1-1, with D unclear. The CDR3 contains 14 residues. Looked up from germline, CDR1 is LGHDT and CDR2 is YNNKEL (reference sequence). V was clipped by 4 bases and J by 1 base, with 10 bases between them. The CDR3 DNA reads as TGTGCCAGCAGCCCCCTCCGGGGGAACACTGAAGCTTTCTTT. Amino acid sequence: CASSPLRGNTEAFF.

This clone showed up just once. The rearrangement joins TRBV28 to TRBJ2-7, with D maybe TRBD1 (6 bases). The CDR3 extends over 17 amino acids. CDR1 is MDHEN, CDR2 SYDVKM, per germline. Trimming pared 2 bases from V and 2 bases from J, leaving 19 bases between. Here the CDR3 DNA reads TGTGCCAGCAGTTTAACGCTAAAGGGGGATGCGACCTACGAGCAGTACTTC. It yields the protein CASSLTLKGDATYEQYF.

This chain uses TRBV7-6 with TRBJ2-7; no clear D. V was shortened by 1 base and J by 3 bases, with 7 bases between the two germline ends. Germline V gives CDR1 SGHVS, CDR2 FNYEAQ. This CDR3 is 13 amino acids long. The CDR3 spells CASSLDGSYEQYF. In nucleotides, the CDR3 is TGTGCCAGCAGCTTAGATGGCAGCTACGAGCAGTACTTC.

The J gene is TRBJ1-2, the V gene TRBV5-8; D remains unclear. The V end lost 0 bases, the J end lost 1 base, and 10 bases lay between the germline ends. The V gene's germline CDR1 is SGHTS and CDR2 YDEGEE. The CDR3 has 15 amino acids. CDR3 loop: CASSLVGAVNYGYTF. The CDR3 DNA sequence: TGTGCCAGCAGCTTGGTTGGTGCAGTTAACTATGGCTACACCTTC.

This clone was detected a few times. J is TRBJ1-1 and V is TRBV6-5, with D possibly matching TRBD1 (5 bases). Germline V CDR1 and CDR2: MNHEY, SVGAGI. V lost 2 bases to trimming and J lost 7 bases, with 17 bases between them. The CDR3 contains 15 residues. Here the CDR3 reads CASSYEAGSSDEAFF. DNA of the CDR3: TGTGCCAGCAGTTACGAGGCAGGGTCGTCGGATGAAGCTTTCTTT.

This sequence joins TRBV2 and TRBJ1-5; D may be TRBD1 (5 bases). V was trimmed by 6 bases and J by 2 bases, leaving 14 bases between them. From germline, CDR1 is SNHLY and CDR2 FYNNEI. This CDR3 comprises 15 residues. DNA for the CDR3: TGTGCCAGCAGGGGGCAGGGTTCGGGCAATCAGCCCCAGCATTTT. Its protein product is CASRGQGSGNQPQHF.